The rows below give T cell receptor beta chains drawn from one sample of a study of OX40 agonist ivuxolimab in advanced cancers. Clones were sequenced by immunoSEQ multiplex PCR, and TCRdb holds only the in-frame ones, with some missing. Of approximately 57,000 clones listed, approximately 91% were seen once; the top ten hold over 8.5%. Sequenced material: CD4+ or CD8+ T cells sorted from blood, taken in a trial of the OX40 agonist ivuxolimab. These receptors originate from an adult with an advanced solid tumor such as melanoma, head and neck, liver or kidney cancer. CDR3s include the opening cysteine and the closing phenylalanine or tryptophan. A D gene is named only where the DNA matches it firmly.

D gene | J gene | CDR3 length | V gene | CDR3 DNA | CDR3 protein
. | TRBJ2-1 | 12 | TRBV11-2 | TGTGCCAGCAGCTTCGGCGGGAATGAGCAGTTCTTC | CASSFGGNEQFF
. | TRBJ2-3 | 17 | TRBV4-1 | TGCGCCAGCAGCCAAGAAGGGGGGGGAGGGTCAACAGATACGCAGTATTTT | CASSQEGGGGSTDTQYF
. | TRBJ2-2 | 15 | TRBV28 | TGTGCCAGCAGTTTATGGGATTACCAAACCGGGGAGCTGTTTTTT | CASSLWDYQTGELFF
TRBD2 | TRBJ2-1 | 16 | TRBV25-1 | TGTGCCAGCAGCCGACTACCTAGCGGGCAGTACAATGAGCAGTTCTTC | CASSRLPSGQYNEQFF
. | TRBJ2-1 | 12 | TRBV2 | TGTGCCAGGCGCGGGGCAAACAATGAGCAGTTCTTC | CARRGANNEQFF
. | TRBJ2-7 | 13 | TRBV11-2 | TGTGCCAGCAGCTTACTCCAGGGATACGAGCAGTACTTC | CASSLLQGYEQYF
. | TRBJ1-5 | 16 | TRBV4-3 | TGCGCCAGCAGCCAAGCCGGGAACGATAGCAATCAGCCCCAGCATTTT | CASSQAGNDSNQPQHF
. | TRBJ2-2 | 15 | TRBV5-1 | TGCGCCAGCAGCTTGGACCCGGAGAACACCGGGGAGCTGTTTTTT | CASSLDPENTGELFF
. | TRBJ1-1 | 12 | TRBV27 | TGTGCCAGCCAGACAGTGAACACTGAAGCTTTCTTT | CASQTVNTEAFF
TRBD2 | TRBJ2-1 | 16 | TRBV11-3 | TGTGCCAGCAGCGCCCAAGGACTAGCGAGATACAATGAGCAGTTCTTC | CASSAQGLARYNEQFF
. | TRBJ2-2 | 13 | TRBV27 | TGTGCCAGCAGTGCCGCCTGGACCGGGGAGCTGTTTTTT | CASSAAWTGELFF
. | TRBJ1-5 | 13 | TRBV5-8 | TGTGCCAGCAGCTACAGAGGGAGCCAGCCCCAGCATTTT | CASSYRGSQPQHF
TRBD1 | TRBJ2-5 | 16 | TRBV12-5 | TGTGCTAGTGGTTTGGTAGGGGGACAGGGTGTGGAGACCCAGTACTTC | CASGLVGGQGVETQYF
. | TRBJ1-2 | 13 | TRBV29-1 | TGCAGCCCCCGATCGGAGGGCATGTATGGCTACACCTTC | CSPRSEGMYGYTF
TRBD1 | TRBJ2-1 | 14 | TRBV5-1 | TGCGCCAGCAGCTTTCAGGGGGAAAGAGATGAGCAGTTCTTC | CASSFQGERDEQFF